This T cell receptor (beta chain) was obtained from a study of identical twins (dated by TCRdb to the mid-2010s). Study-level background: To test whether fetal clonotypes persist, the study used deep sequencing on TCR alpha and beta repertoires from monozygotic twins, unrelated adults of various ages, and cord blood. To rule out contamination, the twin experiments were replicated at different times with different library preparation protocols. The full study reports these points: Invariant T cells such as MAIT and iNKT could partly confound zero-insertion analyses, although diverse VJ usage argued against such confounding for most clonotypes. Because the same donors could not be followed over many years, the conclusions depended on cross-sectional statistical analysis. A weaker excess of twin sharing was found in beta out-of-frame sequences because the signal-to-noise ratio was lowered by fewer shared sequences. Compared with coincidental sharing between unrelated individuals, out-of-frame TCR alpha sequences shared between twins showed an excess of sequences with low generation probability. Fewer insertions were carried by abundant cord blood beta clonotypes, a similar but weaker trend appeared in young adult naive repertoires, and no such trend appeared in memory repertoires. In monozygotic twins, recombination models systematically underestimated out-of-frame TCR alpha sharing, but the models matched the sharing seen between unrelated individuals.

Library preparation was by 5' RACE. TCRdb names Illumina HiSeq 2000 as the instrument used. A universal primer binding site was introduced by template switching, and a unique molecular identifier was present in the final cDNA, enabling accurate counting of TCR cDNA molecules. Specific primers in the conserved constant-segment region were used to synthesize first-strand cDNA for TCR alpha and beta chains. To control for contamination, every cDNA library carried two barcodes: a SMART-Mk sample barcode plus Illumina barcodes. TruSeq adapter sequences and Illumina sample barcodes were added in two successive PCR steps. TCR alpha and beta cDNA libraries were sequenced on the Illumina HiSeq platform with custom primers. Turning to the authors' computational methods: MiGEC processed the raw reads to extract unique molecular identifiers, while MiXCR was used to determine the CDR3 positions. For each individual, recombination models were inferred using an EM algorithm with the repgenHMM and IGoR tools. The analysis of shared clonotypes was done with the tcR package in R, with sharing normalized by the product of cloneset sizes. To study raw recombination free of thymic and clonal selection effects, out-of-frame nonproductive sequences were analyzed. In TCRdb, the public reads were trimmed at Q25 with fastp and aligned with MiXCR, with productive beta chains retained. Entries that share a CDR3 protein sequence are merged under the most common genes and DNA. Clone size and V and J calls follow TCRdb, not the original study. The sample has 420,000 or so distinct CDR3 sequences on record, about 18% of them singletons. Of the sample, 9.5% to 15% falls within the top ten clones.

Only healthy Caucasian donors were included. Three unrelated non-twin adults were additionally sequenced: a male aged 18 to 30, a male aged 50 to 59 and a female aged 50 to 59. Miltenyi CD45RO+ enrichment and human naive T-cell isolation kits were used to isolate memory (CD45RO+) and naive T cells from PBMC. Regarding this clonotype: This receptor's antigen is unknown. Base qualities were left out, and no much larger clone turns up one base away.

V is clipped by 2 bases and J by 3 bases, and the sequence between their germline boundaries is 17 bases long. CDR3 length: 16 amino acids, cysteine to phenylalanine. Solely the CDR3 DNA is kept, with 48 bases framed from the first base. The germline V gene encodes CDR1 MNHNS and CDR2 SASEGT. Input material: naive T cells sorted from blood. The cell subset or site label corresponds to: cells isolated with a human naive T-cell isolation kit. The clonotype originates from a man aged 50 to 60 in good health. The chain was built from TRBV6-1 and TRBJ2-7; TRBD1 could be the D gene, as 5 bases match. The DNA sequence is TGTGCCAGCAGTGAAAGGTTGCAGGGCGGTTACTACGAGCAGTACTTC. It is translated as CASSERLQGGYYEQYF.